This T cell receptor beta chain was recovered during a study of OX40 agonist ivuxolimab in advanced cancers. Sequencing was performed with immunoSEQ multiplex PCR; in TCRdb, only in-frame clones are kept and a portion is missing. The sample holds approximately 72,000 clones; 80% to 85% are singletons and the top ten take around 0.84%. As concerns this clone: No antigen is known for it.

Notes on the study in general: Antigen specificity of clonally expanded peripheral T cells was not established. Average numbers of expanded clones were greater in CD8+ T cells than in CD4+. A proportion of nonresponders additionally exhibited low normalized T-cell clonal expansion. At 0.1 to 3.0 mg/kg, clonal expansion of CD4+ and CD8+ blood T cells had occurred by week 6.

J gave up 5 bases and V 0 bases, and 10 bases lay outside the gene matches. Germline CDR1 is SGHRS and CDR2 is YFSETQ. The CDR3 totals 17 residues. Sequencing used CD4+ or CD8+ T cells sorted from blood, obtained in a trial of the OX40 agonist ivuxolimab. This sequence joins TRBV5-1 and TRBJ2-2, with TRBD2 matching over 7 bases. The TCR was taken from an adult with an advanced solid tumor such as melanoma, head and neck, liver or kidney cancer. CDR3 nucleotides: TGCGCCAGCAGCTTGGCCCGCGCGGGAGCGAGTACCGGGGAGCTGTTTTTT. Encoded protein: CASSLARAGASTGELFF.